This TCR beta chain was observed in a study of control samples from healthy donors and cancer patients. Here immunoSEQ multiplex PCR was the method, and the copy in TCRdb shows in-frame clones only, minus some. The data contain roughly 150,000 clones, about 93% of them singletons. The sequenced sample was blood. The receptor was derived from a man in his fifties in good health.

The CDR3 DNA is TGTGCCAGCAGTACCCGGACTAGCGGGAGCTCCTACGAGCAGTACTTC. Its protein product is CASSTRTSGSSYEQYF. The chain joins TRBV2 to TRBJ2-7, with TRBD2 identical over 13 bases. Trimming removed 5 bases from V and 0 bases from J; junction bases left unmatched: 4. Germline assignment: CDR1 SNHLY and CDR2 FYNNEI. This CDR3 has 16 residues.